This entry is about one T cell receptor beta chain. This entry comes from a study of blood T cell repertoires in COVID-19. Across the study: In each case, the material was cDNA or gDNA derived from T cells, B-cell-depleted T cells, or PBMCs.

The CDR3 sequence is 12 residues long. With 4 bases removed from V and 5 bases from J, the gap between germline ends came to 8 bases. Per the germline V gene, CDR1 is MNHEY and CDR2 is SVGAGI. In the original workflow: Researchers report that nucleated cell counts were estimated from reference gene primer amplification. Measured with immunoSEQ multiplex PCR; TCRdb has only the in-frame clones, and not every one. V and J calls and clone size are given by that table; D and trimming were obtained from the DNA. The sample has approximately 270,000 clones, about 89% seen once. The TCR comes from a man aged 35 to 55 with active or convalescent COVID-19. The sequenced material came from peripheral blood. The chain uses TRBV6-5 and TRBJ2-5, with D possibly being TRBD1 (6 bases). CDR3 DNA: TGTGCCAGCAGTTCTCAGGGGGAGACCCAGTACTTC. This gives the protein CASSSQGETQYF.